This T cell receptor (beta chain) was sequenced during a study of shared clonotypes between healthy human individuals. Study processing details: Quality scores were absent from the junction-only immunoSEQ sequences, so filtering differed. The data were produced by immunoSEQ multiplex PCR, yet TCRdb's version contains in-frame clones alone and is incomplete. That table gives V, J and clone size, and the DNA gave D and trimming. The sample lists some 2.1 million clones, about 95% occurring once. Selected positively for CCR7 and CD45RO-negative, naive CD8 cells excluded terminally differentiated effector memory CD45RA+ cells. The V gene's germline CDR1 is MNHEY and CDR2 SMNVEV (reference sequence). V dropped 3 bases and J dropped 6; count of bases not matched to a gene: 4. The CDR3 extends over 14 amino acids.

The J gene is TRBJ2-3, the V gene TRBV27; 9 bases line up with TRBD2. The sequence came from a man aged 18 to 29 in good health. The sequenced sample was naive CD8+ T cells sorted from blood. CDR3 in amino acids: CASSFLSGGDTQYF. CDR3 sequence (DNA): TGTGCCAGCAGTTTCCTTAGCGGGGGTGATACGCAGTATTTT.